This T cell receptor beta chain was identified in a study of beta chain features in type 1 diabetes. Study-level information: Examination covered around 98 million sorted cells spanning all samples.

This clone has more than one count but fewer than ten. The target antigen is unknown. This may be a read error, as it is one base from a much larger clone. The CDR3 has 11 residues. V shed 4 bases and J shed 2 bases, with 2 bases lying between them. In germline, CDR1 is SGHNT, CDR2 YYREEE (reference sequence). Reverse transcription of all isolated RNA meant that expressed TCRB transcripts were sequenced. Profiling relied on immunoSEQ multiplex PCR, and the TCRdb table lists in-frame clones only, not all of them. Of 250,000 to 300,000 clones in the sample, 7% to 9% are singletons; the top ten hold 1%. The single heparinised draw taken from each donor contained roughly 100 mL of blood on average. Study observations and caveats: High-TCR-expressing cells could be over-represented by cDNA sequencing. Reduced insertions and increased deletions marked VDJ junctions in type 1 diabetes patients.

The sequence derives from a woman aged 18-29 years in good health. The chain recombines TRBV5-4 with TRBJ2-3; no clear D. Sequenced material: central memory CD4+ T cells from blood. The CDR3 nucleotides read TGTGCCAGCAGCGACACAGATACGCAGTATTTT. This codes for CASSDTDTQYF.